This record covers a single T cell receptor beta chain. Only a few counts were recorded for this clonotype. Its antigen is not yet known. Per-base quality was not reported, and no clone a single base away is much larger than it. V is shortened by 0 bases, J by 8 bases, and the region joining them spans 16 bases. Reading the germline V gene gives CDR1 SGHTA and CDR2 FQGNSA. The CDR3 sequence holds 15 residues, the cysteine and phenylalanine included. Here the CDR3 DNA is all that survives: 45 bases in frame from base 1. Donors were a few dozen systemically healthy Caucasian individuals from Russia aged about 6 to 100 years. Each donor gave approximately 9.4 milliliters of peripheral blood, drawn into EDTA-treated Vacutainer tubes. Ficoll-Paque density-gradient centrifugation was used to isolate PBMCs, with at least 6 million per sample. Trizol reagent was used to extract total RNA from PBMCs, with at least 5.5 micrograms per sample. The percentages of naive CD45RAhigh/CD27high T cells were determined by flow cytometry on a PBMC aliquot from every donor.

The data derive from a study of blood T cells in healthy people across ages (dated by TCRdb to 2015 to 2017). For context, the study as a whole: In model experiments, roughly one uniquely barcoded TCR beta cDNA molecule per two T cells was captured by template switching. The study measured age-related changes in TCR beta repertoire diversity using deep sequencing normalized with unique cDNA molecular identifiers. The donors were split into four age groups: young (average about 15 years), middle-aged (around 37), aged (around 67) and long-lived (under 90). Donors of different ages were randomly distributed across sequencing lanes to avoid experimental bias. For two donors (one aged 18 to 30 and one aged 80 or older), the study analyzed two additional independent replicas of 1 million unique cDNA reads from the same blood draw.

General study outcomes and caveats: Compared with the aged group, the long-lived group had more naive CD4+ T cells, fewer expanded clones and increased TCR diversity, a pattern suggesting age selection. The CMV infection status of donors was not known, potentially confounding age-related changes in expanded clonotypes. Since profiling was done on bulk unsorted PBMCs, naive and antigen-experienced compartments could not be conclusively compared. Observed TCR beta diversity correlated strongly with the percentage of naive T cells measured by flow cytometry. Observed TCR beta diversity per million T cells fell roughly linearly with age, and a significant reduction was already apparent by age around 40. Estimates of total diversity based on one million sequenced T cells were considered lower bounds and underestimates.

Receptor amplification or capture employed 5' RACE. This sample was sequenced with an Illumina HiSeq 2500. A second PCR of roughly 7 to 11 cycles was performed with a sample-barcoded 5' primer and a J-beta primer mix. Each TCR beta cDNA molecule received a unique molecular identifier from a template-switch 5' adaptor carrying 12 random nucleotides. At least 2.5 million CDR3-containing paired-end reads were obtained from each sample. All of the RNA was converted into first-strand cDNA using the Mint cDNA synthesis kit, with a TRBC-specific oligonucleotide serving as the primer. Following uracil-DNA glycosylase treatment, a first 18-cycle PCR with universal primers M1SS and BC2_uni_R was performed on all cDNA. For the original study's pipeline: Each sample was normalized by randomly selecting 1 million high-quality reads, each carrying a distinct molecular identifier. Instead of being binned into consensus sequences, reads with shared molecular identifiers were discarded. MiTCR, set to a Q25 quality threshold and the strictest error-elimination algorithm, was used for CDR3 identification, clonotype clustering and error correction. A nonparametric unseen species model with Euler transformation was used to estimate lower-bound total TCR beta diversity. The raw public reads went through TCRdb reprocessing: fastp at Q25, MiXCR clone calling, in-frame beta chains kept. Duplicate CDR3 protein sequences are folded into a single record with the most common DNA and genes. Here the V and J calls rest on TCRdb's processing, not on the authors' analysis. Across this sample there are a few hundred thousand distinct CDR3 sequences, with 27% seen only once. The top ten hold approximately 18% of the sample.

The receptor was derived from an older woman in good health. The rearrangement joined TRBV7-2 to TRBJ2-5; matching of 6 bases hints at TRBD2 as the D gene. Sequencing was carried out using blood. The bases read TGTGCCAGCAGCTTAGCAGGGAGGAGGGTAGAAACCCAGTACTTC. It specifies CASSLAGRRVETQYF.